These 20 T cell receptor beta chains were sequenced from one sample in a study of graft-versus-host responses after intestinal transplantation. No antigen has been assigned to these receptors. TCRdb's copy holds only in-frame clones and misses some; the assay was immunoSEQ multiplex PCR. The sample has roughly 89,000 clones; 91% are singletons. Source: unstimulated CD4+ T cells sorted from spleen or lymph node cells, taken before intestinal transplant. Source of these receptors: a human donor who received an intestinal transplant.

Of note for this clone: One end of the junction varies from germline; a read error may be responsible. The genes are TRBV5-1 and TRBJ1-3; unclear D gene. This CDR3 has 16 residues. The germline CDR1 and CDR2 sequences are SGHRS and YFSETQ. CDR3: CASSPVVTATGDTIYF. As DNA, the CDR3 is TGCGCCAGCAGCCCGGTGGTGACGGCAACTGGAGACACCATATATTTT.

This chain connects TRBV19 to TRBJ2-2; 10 nucleotides align to TRBD2. This CDR3 comprises 14 residues. Germline trimming cut 3 bases from V and 6 bases from J; bases unmatched to any gene: 1. Per germline, CDR1 LNHDA and CDR2 SQIVND (reference sequence). This CDR3 reads CASSITSGAGELFF. CDR3 nucleotide sequence: TGTGCCAGTAGTATCACTAGCGGGGCCGGGGAGCTGTTTTTT.

V and J are TRBV30 and TRBJ1-5, with 9 bases fitting TRBD1. Germline values: CDR1 GTSNPN, CDR2 SVGIG (reference sequence). This CDR3 has 14 residues. V shed 5 bases, J shed 6 bases, and the junction held 8 bases outside the gene matches. CDR3 loop: CAWGRTGGVQPQHF. The CDR3 region has the DNA TGTGCCTGGGGAAGAACAGGGGGCGTTCAGCCCCAGCATTTT.

V gene TRBV18 combines with J gene TRBJ1-1; 8 bases are a match to TRBD1. J was trimmed by 0 bases and V by 6 bases; bases with no gene match: 3. The CDR3 spans 14 residues. Germline lookup yields CDR1 KGHSH and CDR2 LQKENI. The CDR3 region has the DNA TGTGCCAGCTCCAGACAGGGGATGAACACTGAAGCTTTCTTT. Its protein product is CASSRQGMNTEAFF.

V usage is TRBV7-9 and J usage is TRBJ1-2; tentative D call: TRBD1 (6 bases). Germline V gene data show CDR1 as SEHNR and CDR2 as FQNEAQ (reference sequence). The CDR3 contains 13 residues. V lost 2 bases, J lost 10 bases, and 14 bases lay in between. For the CDR3, the DNA is TGTGCCAGCAGCTTAATGGCACAGGGAGACTACACCTTC. Residues: CASSLMAQGDYTF.

This chain links TRBV6-5 with TRBJ2-5; D unresolved. The length of the CDR3 is 14 residues. CDR1 and CDR2 from the germline V gene are MNHEY and SVGAGI. The V end lost 2 bases, the J end lost 2 bases, and 9 bases lay between the germline ends. CDR3: CASSYNPRQETQYF. As DNA, the CDR3 is TGTGCCAGCAGTTACAACCCCCGGCAAGAGACCCAGTACTTC.

The chain recombines TRBV19 with TRBJ2-1, with 7 bases matching TRBD1. The CDR3 has 14 amino acids. CDR1 and CDR2 (germline): LNHDA, SQIVND (reference sequence). Trimming took 5 bases from V and 3 from J; bases not matched to a gene: 4. The CDR3 DNA reads TGTGCCAGTAGTCGGGACAGAAACTACAATGAGCAGTTCTTC. Its translation: CASSRDRNYNEQFF.

The V gene is TRBV5-1, the J gene TRBJ2-7, with TRBD1 as a possible D gene (6 bases). The germline V and J ends were trimmed by 4 bases and 2 bases, with 10 bases remaining between them. Germline values: CDR1 SGHRS, CDR2 YFSETQ. The CDR3 has 13 residues. CDR3 nucleotide sequence: TGCGCCAGCAGCCGGGACAAGGCCTACGAGCAGTACTTC. It encodes CASSRDKAYEQYF.

The V call is TRBV7-2, the J call TRBJ2-7; 8 bases are a match to TRBD1. In germline, CDR1 is SGHTA, CDR2 FQGNSA. V shed 6 bases, J shed 0 bases, and the junction held 13 bases outside the gene matches. CDR3 length: 17 amino acids. The CDR3 bases are TGTGCCAGCAGTATTGTTACCGGGACAGGCTTCTCCTACGAGCAGTACTTC. It codes for CASSIVTGTGFSYEQYF.

This chain links TRBV30 with TRBJ1-6, with D tentatively TRBD1 (5 bases). CDR1 is GTSNPN, CDR2 SVGIG, per germline (reference sequence). The V gene lost 4 bases and the J gene lost 7 bases, with 23 bases spanning the gap. This CDR3 is 17 amino acids long. This chain's CDR3 is CAWTFGGPLPGNSPLHF. For the CDR3, the DNA is TGTGCCTGGACTTTCGGGGGACCGCTTCCGGGGAATTCACCCCTCCACTTT.

This clone was picked up one time. The V call is TRBV7-2, the J call TRBJ2-6, with a possible D match to TRBD1 (6 bases). CDR1 is SGHTA and CDR2 is FQGNSA in the germline V gene. The CDR3 runs to 15 residues. V lost 3 bases, J lost 0 bases, and 6 bases lay in between. The CDR3 protein is CASSLDSSGANVLTF. The CDR3 DNA sequence: TGTGCCAGCAGCTTGGACAGCTCTGGGGCCAACGTCCTGACTTTC.

V gene TRBV30 combines with J gene TRBJ2-1; 7 bases map to TRBD2. The CDR3 covers 15 residues. With V trimmed by 2 bases and J by 3 bases, 7 bases remained unmatched. Germline CDR1 is GTSNPN and CDR2 is SVGIG (reference sequence). CDR3 nucleotide sequence: TGTGCCTGGAGTATGCCGGGGGGAGTCTACAATGAGCAGTTCTTC. Its translation: CAWSMPGGVYNEQFF.

V is TRBV30 and J is TRBJ2-1, with a weak D call TRBD1 (5 bases). Germline values: CDR1 GTSNPN, CDR2 SVGIG (reference sequence). The V gene lost 3 bases and the J gene lost 9 bases, with 9 bases spanning the gap. The CDR3 length is 11 residues. The CDR3: CAWRQVREQFF. The CDR3 DNA sequence: TGTGCCTGGAGACAGGTCCGTGAGCAGTTCTTC.

The chain has TRBV14 and TRBJ1-6; perhaps TRBD1 as D (6 bases). The length of the CDR3 is 17 residues. Germline CDR1 is SGHDN and CDR2 is FVKESK. V dropped 3 bases and J dropped 4 bases, with 16 bases sitting between them. CDR3 DNA: TGTGCCAGCAGCCACCCCAGGGGTCCCTTTTATAATTCACCCCTCCACTTT. Protein: CASSHPRGPFYNSPLHF.

The V call is TRBV14, the J call TRBJ1-5; maybe TRBD1 (6 bases). The V gene's germline CDR1 is SGHDN and CDR2 FVKESK. The V gene lost 1 base and the J gene lost 0 bases, with 13 bases spanning the gap. This CDR3 is 17 amino acids long. CDR3 bases: TGTGCCAGCAGCCAAGCCCACACAGGGCGTAGCAATCAGCCCCAGCATTTT. Translation: CASSQAHTGRSNQPQHF.

V gene TRBV30 combines with J gene TRBJ1-1; 9 positions agree with TRBD1. Germline V gene data show CDR1 as GTSNPN and CDR2 as SVGIG (reference sequence). J lost 5 bases, V lost 7 bases, and 11 bases had no gene match. The CDR3 has 14 residues. The CDR3 protein is CAFTTGTGKTEAFF. In DNA form, the CDR3 reads TGTGCCTTTACCACCGGGACAGGGAAGACTGAAGCTTTCTTT.

This chain links TRBV7-9 with TRBJ1-2; D perhaps matches TRBD1 (6 bases). Germline V lookup: CDR1 SEHNR, CDR2 FQNEAQ (reference sequence). V shed 1 base and J shed 0 bases, with 15 bases lying between them. This CDR3 has 17 residues. The CDR3 region has the DNA TGTGCCAGCAGCTTAGTGACAGGCGATAGATCTAACTATGGCTACACCTTC. Translated: CASSLVTGDRSNYGYTF.

The rearrangement uses TRBV10-3 and TRBJ1-2; D possibly corresponds to TRBD1 (5 bases). The CDR3 sequence is 12 residues long. V was pared by 7 bases and J by 5 bases, with 11 bases between. Germline V CDR1 and CDR2: ENHRY, SYGVKD. CDR3 bases: TGTGCCATCACGGAGGGGAGTTATGGCTACACCTTC. Protein sequence: CAITEGSYGYTF.

The chain couples TRBV7-2 to TRBJ2-4; 11 bases map to TRBD2. Trimming cost V 3 bases and J 0 bases; bases outside gene matches: 4. From germline, CDR1 is SGHTA and CDR2 FQGNSA. This CDR3 is built from 17 residues. The CDR3 protein is CASSFSGGGLAKNIQYF. In nucleotides, the CDR3 is TGTGCCAGCAGCTTTAGCGGGGGGGGCTTAGCCAAAAACATTCAGTACTTC.

The gene calls are TRBV11-3 and TRBJ1-6; 7 nucleotides line up with TRBD1. Germline V gene sequence: CDR1 SGHNT, CDR2 YENEEA. The CDR3 loop spans 15 amino acids. The V segment lost 3 bases and the J segment 3 bases; nucleotides outside the gene matches: 2. DNA of the CDR3: TGTGCCAGCAGCTTGAGGGACAGCTATAATTCACCCCTCCACTTT. The encoded protein is CASSLRDSYNSPLHF.